Listed below are T cell receptor beta chains from one sample, sequenced in a study of T cell responses to AZD1222 COVID-19 vaccine. Sequencing was performed with immunoSEQ multiplex PCR; in TCRdb, only in-frame clones are kept and a portion is missing. The table lists tens of thousands of clones, 90% to 95% of them singletons. Here the sequenced sample was peripheral blood, taken 28 days after the second dose of the MenACWY control vaccine. The receptors were sampled from an adult who received the MenACWY meningococcal vaccine as a control. Both conserved end residues are part of each CDR3. A D gene is named only where the DNA matches it firmly. The size field is filled for only some rows; it gives once, few, many or a size class.

once	NA	TRBV29-1	TRBJ1-2	TGCAGCGAAAGAGGGCCTTTTCAGGAAGGTCTGGAGGGTGGCTACACCTTC	CSERGPFQEGLEGGYTF
NA	NA	TRBV25-1	TRBJ1-1	TGTGCCAGCAGTGATCTTCTGTTGGGTAACACTGAAGCTTTCTTT	CASSDLLLGNTEAFF
NA	TRBD2	TRBV19	TRBJ2-1	TGTGCCAGTAGCCTTGGGGTGGCTAGCGGGAGGGGCTCCTACAATGAGCAGTTCTTC	CASSLGVASGRGSYNEQFF
NA	NA	TRBV5-6	TRBJ2-7	TGTGCCAGCAGCTTAGGCAGGTTCCCCGAGCAGTACTTC	CASSLGRFPEQYF
NA	NA	TRBV4-1	TRBJ1-1	TGCGCCAGCAGCATGGGACAAGCGAACACTGAAGCTTTCTTT	CASSMGQANTEAFF
NA	TRBD1	TRBV2	TRBJ1-2	TGTGCCAGCACCCCGGGACAGACTTATGGCTACACCTTC	CASTPGQTYGYTF
NA	NA	TRBV30	TRBJ1-6	TGTGCCTGGAGTGTACTGGGGAGCTCCTATAATTCACCCCTCCACTTT	CAWSVLGSSYNSPLHF
NA	NA	TRBV5-4	TRBJ2-7	TGTGCCAGCAGCACGGACCCCTCCTACGAGCAGTACTTC	CASSTDPSYEQYF
NA	NA	TRBV3-1/TRBV3-2	TRBJ2-7	TGTGCCAGCAGCCAAGCTATTGGGGGAGACTACGAGCAGTACTTC	CASSQAIGGDYEQYF
NA	NA	TRBV3-1/TRBV3-2	TRBJ2-3	TGTGCCAGCAGCTTTTCGGGGGTAGATACGCAGTATTTT	CASSFSGVDTQYF
NA	TRBD1	TRBV29-1	TRBJ2-7	TGCAGCGTTGTGAACCCGACAGGGGGGGCCTACGAGCAGTACTTC	CSVVNPTGGAYEQYF
once	NA	TRBV27	TRBJ2-5	TGTGCCAGCAGTACCGACCAAGAGACCCAGTACTTC	CASSTDQETQYF
NA	NA	TRBV9	TRBJ2-1	TGTGCCAGCAGCGTAGCAGCCGGTGAGCAGTTCTTC	CASSVAAGEQFF
NA	NA	TRBV7-3	TRBJ1-1	TGTGCCAGCAAGGGACAACCGAACACTGAAGCTTTCTTT	CASKGQPNTEAFF
once	NA	TRBV7-2	TRBJ2-4	TGTGCCAGCAGCGCCGACGCCGGCATTCAGTACTTC	CASSADAGIQYF
NA	NA	TRBV2	TRBJ2-3	TGTGCCAGCAGAGGAGCTAGCACAGATACGCAGTATTTT	CASRGASTDTQYF
once	NA	TRBV10-3	TRBJ1-6	TGTGCCATCAGAGGGCCCGATTCACCCCTCCACTTT	CAIRGPDSPLHF